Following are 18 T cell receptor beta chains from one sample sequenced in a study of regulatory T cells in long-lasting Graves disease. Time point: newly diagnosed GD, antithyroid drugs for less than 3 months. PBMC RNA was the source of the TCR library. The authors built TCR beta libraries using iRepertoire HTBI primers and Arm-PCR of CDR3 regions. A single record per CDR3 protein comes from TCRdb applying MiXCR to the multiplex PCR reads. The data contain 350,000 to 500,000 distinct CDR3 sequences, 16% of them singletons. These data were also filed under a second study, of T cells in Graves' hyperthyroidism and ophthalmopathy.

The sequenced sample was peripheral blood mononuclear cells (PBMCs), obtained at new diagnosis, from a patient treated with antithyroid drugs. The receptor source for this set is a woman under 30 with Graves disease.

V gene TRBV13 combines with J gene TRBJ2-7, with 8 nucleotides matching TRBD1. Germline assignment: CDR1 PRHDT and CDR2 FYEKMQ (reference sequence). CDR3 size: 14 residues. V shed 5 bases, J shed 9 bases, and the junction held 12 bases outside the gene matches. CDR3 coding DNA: TGTGCCAGCAGCGTCCGGGACAGGTATAATCGGCAGTACTTC. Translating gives CASSVRDRYNRQYF. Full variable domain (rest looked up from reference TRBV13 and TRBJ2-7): AAGVIQSPRHLIKEKRETATLKCYPIPRHDTVYWYQQGPGQDPQFLISFYEKMQSDKGSIPDRFSAQQFSDYHSELNMSSLELGDSALYFCASSVRDRYNRQYFGPGTRLTVT.

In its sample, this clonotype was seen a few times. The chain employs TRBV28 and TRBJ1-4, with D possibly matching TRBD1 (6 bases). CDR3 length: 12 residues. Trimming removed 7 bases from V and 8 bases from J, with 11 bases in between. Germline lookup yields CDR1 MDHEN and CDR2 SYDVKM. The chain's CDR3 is CASTDQGEKLFF. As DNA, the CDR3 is TGTGCCAGCACGGACCAGGGGGAAAAACTGTTTTTT.

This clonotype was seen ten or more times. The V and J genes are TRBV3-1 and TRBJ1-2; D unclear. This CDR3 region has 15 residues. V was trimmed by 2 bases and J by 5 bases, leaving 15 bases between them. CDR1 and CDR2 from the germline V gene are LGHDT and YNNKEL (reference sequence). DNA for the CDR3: TGTGCCAGCAGCCAAACAATCGCGTCTGGTTATGGCTACACCTTC. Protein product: CASSQTIASGYGYTF.

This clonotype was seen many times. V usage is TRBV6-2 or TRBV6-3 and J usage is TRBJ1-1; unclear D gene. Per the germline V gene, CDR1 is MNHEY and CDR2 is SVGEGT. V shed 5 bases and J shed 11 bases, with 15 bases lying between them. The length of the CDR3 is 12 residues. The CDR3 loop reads CASSTTDRQAFF. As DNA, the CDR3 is TGTGCCAGCAGTACTACAGACCGGCAGGCTTTCTTT.

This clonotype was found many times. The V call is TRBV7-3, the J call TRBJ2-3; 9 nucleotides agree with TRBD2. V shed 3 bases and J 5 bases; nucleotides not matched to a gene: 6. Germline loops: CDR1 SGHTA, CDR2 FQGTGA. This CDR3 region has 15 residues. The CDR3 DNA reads TGTGCCAGCAGCTTGGTAGCGGGAGTGAGAGATACGCAGTATTTT. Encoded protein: CASSLVAGVRDTQYF.

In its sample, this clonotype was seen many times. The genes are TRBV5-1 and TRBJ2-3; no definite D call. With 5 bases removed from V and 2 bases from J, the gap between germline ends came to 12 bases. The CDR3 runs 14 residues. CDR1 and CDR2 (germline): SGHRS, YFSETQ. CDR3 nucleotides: TGCGCCAGCAGTTCAAGTCTGCACACAGATACGCAGTATTTT. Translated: CASSSSLHTDTQYF. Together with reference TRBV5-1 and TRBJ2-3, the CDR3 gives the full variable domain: KAGVTQTPRYLIKTRGQQVTLSCSPISGHRSVSWYQQTPGQGLQFLFEYFSETQRNKGNFPGRFSGRQFSNSRSEMNVSTLELGDSALYLCASSSSLHTDTQYFGPGTRLTVL.

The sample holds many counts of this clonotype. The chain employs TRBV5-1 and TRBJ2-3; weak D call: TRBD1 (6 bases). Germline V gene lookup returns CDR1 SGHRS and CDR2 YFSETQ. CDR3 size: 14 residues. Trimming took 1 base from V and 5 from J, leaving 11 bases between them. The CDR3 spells CASSLMSQGDTQYF. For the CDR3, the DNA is TGCGCCAGCAGCTTGATGTCACAGGGAGATACGCAGTATTTT.

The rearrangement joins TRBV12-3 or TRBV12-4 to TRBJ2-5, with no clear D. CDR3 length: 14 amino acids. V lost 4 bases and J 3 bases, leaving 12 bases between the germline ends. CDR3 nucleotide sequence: TGTGCCAGCAGTTATGAAGGCAGTAAAGAGACCCAGTACTTC. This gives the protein CASSYEGSKETQYF.

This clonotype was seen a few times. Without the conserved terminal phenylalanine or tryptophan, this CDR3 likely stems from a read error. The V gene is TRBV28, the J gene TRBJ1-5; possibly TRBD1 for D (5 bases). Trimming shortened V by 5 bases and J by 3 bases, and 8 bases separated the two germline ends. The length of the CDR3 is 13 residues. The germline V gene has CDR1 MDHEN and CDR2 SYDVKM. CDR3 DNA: TGTGCCAGCAGTCGGGACTTCAATCAGCCCCAGCATCTT. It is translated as CASSRDFNQPQHL.

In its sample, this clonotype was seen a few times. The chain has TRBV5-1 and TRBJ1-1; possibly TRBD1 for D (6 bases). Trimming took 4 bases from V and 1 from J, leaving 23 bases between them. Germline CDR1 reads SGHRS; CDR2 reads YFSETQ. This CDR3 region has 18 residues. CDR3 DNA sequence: TGCGCCAGCAGCCCGGCCGGGACACTCATGGGATCGAACACTGAAGCTTTCTTT. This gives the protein CASSPAGTLMGSNTEAFF. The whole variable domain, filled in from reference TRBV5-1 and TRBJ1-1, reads KAGVTQTPRYLIKTRGQQVTLSCSPISGHRSVSWYQQTPGQGLQFLFEYFSETQRNKGNFPGRFSGRQFSNSRSEMNVSTLELGDSALYLCASSPAGTLMGSNTEAFFGQGTRLTVV.

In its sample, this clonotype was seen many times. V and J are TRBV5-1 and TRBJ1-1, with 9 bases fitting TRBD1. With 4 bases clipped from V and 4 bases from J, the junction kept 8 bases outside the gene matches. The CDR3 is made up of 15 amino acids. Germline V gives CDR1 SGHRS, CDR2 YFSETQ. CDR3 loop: CASSATGGAVTEAFF. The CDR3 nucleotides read TGCGCCAGCAGCGCCACAGGGGGCGCCGTCACTGAAGCTTTCTTT.

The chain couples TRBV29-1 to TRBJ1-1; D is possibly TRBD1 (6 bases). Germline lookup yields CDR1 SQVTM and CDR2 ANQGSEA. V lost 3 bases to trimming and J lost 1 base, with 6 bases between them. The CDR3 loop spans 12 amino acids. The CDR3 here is CSVEGQNTEAFF. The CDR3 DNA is TGCAGCGTTGAGGGACAGAACACTGAAGCTTTCTTT.

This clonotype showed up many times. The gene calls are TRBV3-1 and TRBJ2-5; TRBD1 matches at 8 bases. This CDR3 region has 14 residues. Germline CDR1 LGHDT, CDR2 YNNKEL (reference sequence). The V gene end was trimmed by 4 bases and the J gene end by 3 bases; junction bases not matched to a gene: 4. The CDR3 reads CASSLVDREETQYF. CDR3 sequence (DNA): TGTGCCAGCAGCCTGGTGGACAGGGAAGAGACCCAGTACTTC.

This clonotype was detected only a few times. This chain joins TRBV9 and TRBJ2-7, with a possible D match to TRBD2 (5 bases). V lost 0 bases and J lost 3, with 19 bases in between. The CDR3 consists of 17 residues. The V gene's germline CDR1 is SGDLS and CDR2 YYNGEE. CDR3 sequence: CASSVATGGAIGYEQYF. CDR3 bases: TGTGCCAGCAGCGTAGCTACTGGAGGAGCTATCGGCTACGAGCAGTACTTC.

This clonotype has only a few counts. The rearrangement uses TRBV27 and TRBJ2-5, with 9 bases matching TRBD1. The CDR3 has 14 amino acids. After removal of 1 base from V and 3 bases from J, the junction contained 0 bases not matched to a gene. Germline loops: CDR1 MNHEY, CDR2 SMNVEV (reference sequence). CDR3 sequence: CASSLWTGEETQYF. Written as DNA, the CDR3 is TGTGCCAGCAGTTTATGGACAGGGGAAGAGACCCAGTACTTC.

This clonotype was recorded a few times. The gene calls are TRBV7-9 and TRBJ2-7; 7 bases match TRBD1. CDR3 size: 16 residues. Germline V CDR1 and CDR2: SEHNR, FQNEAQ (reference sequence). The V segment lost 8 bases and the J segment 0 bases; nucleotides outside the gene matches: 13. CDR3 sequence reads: CASVQTPGTASYEQYF. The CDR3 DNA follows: TGTGCCAGCGTCCAAACGCCCGGGACAGCCTCCTACGAGCAGTACTTC.

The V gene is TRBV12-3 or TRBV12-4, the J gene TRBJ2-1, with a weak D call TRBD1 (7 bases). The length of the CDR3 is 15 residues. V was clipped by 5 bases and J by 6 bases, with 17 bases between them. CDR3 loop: CASSLRQGGINEQFF. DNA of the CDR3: TGTGCCAGCAGTCTTAGACAGGGAGGAATCAATGAGCAGTTCTTC.

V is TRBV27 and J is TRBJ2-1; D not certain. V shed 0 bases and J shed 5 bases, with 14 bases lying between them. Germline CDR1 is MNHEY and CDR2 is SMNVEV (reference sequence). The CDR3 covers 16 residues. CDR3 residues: CASSLSLRLLDNEQFF. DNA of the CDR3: TGTGCCAGCAGTTTATCCCTCCGTTTACTCGACAATGAGCAGTTCTTC.